This is a list of T cell receptor beta chains from one sample in a study of blood T cell repertoires in COVID-19. Sequencing used immunoSEQ multiplex PCR; TCRdb keeps in-frame clones, though not all of them. The table records more than 95,000 clones, approximately 87% of them present only once. The sample comprised peripheral blood. Receptors were obtained from a man younger than 40 with acute or convalescent COVID-19. Both conserved end residues are part of each CDR3. A D gene is named only where the DNA matches it firmly. A row's size may be missing; if present it is once, few, many or a size class.

cdr3_length: 13; d_call: TRBD2; v_call: TRBV5-6; clone_size: NA; j_call: TRBJ2-1; cdr3_aa: CASSLLAANEQFF; cdr3_nt: TGTGCCAGCAGCCTACTAGCGGCCAATGAGCAGTTCTTC
cdr3_length: 14; d_call: NA; v_call: TRBV4-1; clone_size: NA; j_call: TRBJ1-1; cdr3_aa: CASSQASFGTEAFF; cdr3_nt: TGCGCCAGCAGCCAAGCGAGCTTCGGGACTGAAGCTTTCTTT
cdr3_length: 18; d_call: TRBD2; v_call: TRBV19; clone_size: NA; j_call: TRBJ2-2; cdr3_aa: CASSIPGLAGSYTGELFF; cdr3_nt: TGTGCCAGTAGTATTCCCGGACTAGCGGGATCGTACACCGGGGAGCTGTTTTTT
cdr3_length: 15; d_call: NA; v_call: TRBV30; clone_size: NA; j_call: TRBJ1-2; cdr3_aa: CAWREDLLAGYGYTF; cdr3_nt: TGTGCCTGGAGGGAAGACTTACTCGCGGGCTATGGCTACACCTTC
cdr3_length: 14; d_call: TRBD2; v_call: TRBV3-1/TRBV3-2; clone_size: NA; j_call: TRBJ2-7; cdr3_aa: CASSQLTSGGEQYF; cdr3_nt: TGTGCCAGCAGCCAGCTAACTAGCGGGGGCGAGCAGTACTTC
cdr3_length: 16; d_call: TRBD2; v_call: TRBV5-1; clone_size: NA; j_call: TRBJ2-1; cdr3_aa: CASSPRGGSSHNEQFF; cdr3_nt: TGCGCCAGCAGCCCCCGTGGCGGGAGTAGTCACAATGAGCAGTTCTTC
cdr3_length: 14; d_call: NA; v_call: TRBV25-1; clone_size: NA; j_call: TRBJ1-5; cdr3_aa: CASNSRGLEQPQHF; cdr3_nt: TGTGCCAGCAACTCACGGGGGTTGGAGCAGCCCCAGCATTTT
cdr3_length: 10; d_call: NA; v_call: TRBV12-3/TRBV12-4; clone_size: NA; j_call: TRBJ1-3; cdr3_aa: CASGLNTIYF; cdr3_nt: TGTGCCAGCGGCCTAAACACCATATATTTT
cdr3_length: 17; d_call: TRBD1; v_call: TRBV4-1; clone_size: NA; j_call: TRBJ1-4; cdr3_aa: CATKKDRGTVANEKLFF; cdr3_nt: TGCGCCACCAAAAAGGACAGGGGAACGGTTGCTAATGAAAAACTGTTTTTT
cdr3_length: 15; d_call: NA; v_call: TRBV19; clone_size: once; j_call: TRBJ2-3; cdr3_aa: CASSTILKGTDTQYF; cdr3_nt: TGTGCCAGTAGTACAATCCTCAAGGGGACAGATACGCAGTATTTT
cdr3_length: 15; d_call: TRBD1; v_call: TRBV5-6; clone_size: NA; j_call: TRBJ1-2; cdr3_aa: CASSLAGTASYGYTF; cdr3_nt: TGTGCCAGCAGCTTGGCCGGGACAGCAAGCTATGGCTACACCTTC
cdr3_length: 15; d_call: NA; v_call: TRBV6-5; clone_size: NA; j_call: TRBJ1-2; cdr3_aa: CASSYSWYAGGGYTF; cdr3_nt: TGTGCCAGCAGTTACTCTTGGTACGCAGGTGGTGGCTACACCTTC
cdr3_length: 14; d_call: TRBD1; v_call: TRBV19; clone_size: NA; j_call: TRBJ1-1; cdr3_aa: CVSTPGQGNTEAFF; cdr3_nt: TGTGTCAGTACTCCGGGACAGGGGAACACTGAAGCTTTCTTT
cdr3_length: 18; d_call: TRBD1; v_call: TRBV2; clone_size: NA; j_call: TRBJ2-7; cdr3_aa: CASSEGQARTGPSNEQYF; cdr3_nt: TGTGCCAGCAGTGAAGGCCAAGCTAGGACAGGGCCTTCCAACGAGCAGTACTTC
cdr3_length: 16; d_call: TRBD1; v_call: TRBV25-1; clone_size: NA; j_call: TRBJ1-1; cdr3_aa: CASSDRGLGLNTEAFF; cdr3_nt: TGTGCCAGCAGTGACAGGGGGCTCGGGCTGAACACTGAAGCTTTCTTT
cdr3_length: 15; d_call: TRBD2; v_call: TRBV10-3; clone_size: NA; j_call: TRBJ2-3; cdr3_aa: CATEPTSGSSDTQYF; cdr3_nt: TGTGCCACAGAACCGACTAGCGGGAGCTCAGATACGCAGTATTTT
cdr3_length: 15; d_call: NA; v_call: TRBV6-6; clone_size: NA; j_call: TRBJ1-5; cdr3_aa: CASSYSPLTGQPQHF; cdr3_nt: TGTGCCAGCAGTTACTCCCCCCTTACAGGACAGCCCCAGCATTTT
cdr3_length: 15; d_call: TRBD1; v_call: TRBV19; clone_size: few; j_call: TRBJ1-1; cdr3_aa: CASSSRQGIDTEAFF; cdr3_nt: TGTGCCAGTAGTTCCAGACAGGGGATAGACACTGAAGCTTTCTTT
cdr3_length: 15; d_call: NA; v_call: TRBV30; clone_size: NA; j_call: TRBJ1-5; cdr3_aa: CASTLGPGGNQPQHF; cdr3_nt: TGTGCCTCTACATTGGGTCCGGGTGGCAATCAGCCCCAGCATTTT
cdr3_length: 15; d_call: NA; v_call: TRBV23-1; clone_size: NA; j_call: TRBJ2-5; cdr3_aa: CASSQSETSEETQYF; cdr3_nt: TGCGCCAGCAGTCAATCGGAGACCTCGGAAGAGACCCAGTACTTC
cdr3_length: 13; d_call: TRBD1; v_call: TRBV6-5; clone_size: NA; j_call: TRBJ1-2; cdr3_aa: CASRMDREDGYTF; cdr3_nt: TGTGCCAGCAGAATGGACAGGGAAGATGGCTACACCTTC
cdr3_length: 17; d_call: NA; v_call: TRBV6-2/TRBV6-3; clone_size: medium-sized; j_call: TRBJ1-2; cdr3_aa: CASSYSPTARVVYGYTF; cdr3_nt: TGTGCCAGCAGTTACTCACCAACGGCCAGGGTCGTCTATGGCTACACCTTC
cdr3_length: 11; d_call: NA; v_call: TRBV19; clone_size: NA; j_call: TRBJ1-1; cdr3_aa: CASRSEAEAFF; cdr3_nt: TGTGCCAGTAGGTCGGAGGCTGAAGCTTTCTTT
cdr3_length: 14; d_call: NA; v_call: TRBV11-2; clone_size: NA; j_call: TRBJ1-2; cdr3_aa: CASSSNRGRLGYTF; cdr3_nt: TGTGCCAGCAGCTCTAATCGGGGGAGGCTCGGCTACACCTTC
cdr3_length: 13; d_call: TRBD1; v_call: TRBV7-8; clone_size: NA; j_call: TRBJ1-2; cdr3_aa: CASSSGQGYGYTF; cdr3_nt: TGTGCCAGCAGCTCCGGACAGGGCTATGGCTACACCTTC
cdr3_length: 19; d_call: TRBD2; v_call: TRBV5-3; clone_size: NA; j_call: TRBJ2-4; cdr3_aa: CARSGPSGRAGVGKNIQYF; cdr3_nt: TGTGCCAGAAGCGGGCCTAGCGGGAGGGCCGGAGTCGGCAAAAACATTCAGTACTTC
cdr3_length: 14; d_call: NA; v_call: TRBV6-5; clone_size: NA; j_call: TRBJ1-1; cdr3_aa: CASRTGLSNTEAFF; cdr3_nt: TGTGCCAGCAGAACGGGACTGTCGAACACTGAAGCTTTCTTT
cdr3_length: 15; d_call: NA; v_call: TRBV6-5; clone_size: NA; j_call: TRBJ2-5; cdr3_aa: CASSYSGSRGETQYF; cdr3_nt: TGTGCCAGCAGTTACTCAGGGAGTAGGGGGGAGACCCAGTACTTC
cdr3_length: 14; d_call: TRBD1; v_call: TRBV5-1; clone_size: once; j_call: TRBJ2-1; cdr3_aa: CASSSDRVGDEQFF; cdr3_nt: TGCGCCAGCAGCTCGGACAGGGTAGGTGATGAGCAGTTCTTC
cdr3_length: 15; d_call: NA; v_call: TRBV27; clone_size: once; j_call: TRBJ1-3; cdr3_aa: CASSLPRTEGNTIYF; cdr3_nt: TGTGCCAGCAGTTTACCCCGCACGGAGGGAAACACCATATATTTT
cdr3_length: 14; d_call: NA; v_call: TRBV28; clone_size: NA; j_call: TRBJ1-2; cdr3_aa: CASTPSTIRGGYTF; cdr3_nt: TGTGCCAGCACCCCCAGCACGATTAGGGGTGGCTACACCTTC